The 22 T cell receptor beta chains given below trace back to one sample, sequenced in a study of blood T cell repertoires in COVID-19. Sequencing was performed with immunoSEQ multiplex PCR; in TCRdb, only in-frame clones are kept and a portion is missing. The sample has 210,000 or so clones, about nine tenths seen once. Input material: peripheral blood. The origin of the receptors is a woman between 45 and 65 years old with acute or convalescent COVID-19.

J is TRBJ1-2 and V is TRBV4-3; the D gene is possibly TRBD1 (6 bases). The CDR3 contains 14 residues. Germline values: CDR1 LGHNA, CDR2 YSLEER. The V gene lost 0 bases and the J gene lost 4 bases, with 9 bases spanning the gap. In nucleotides, the CDR3 is TGCGCCAGCAGCCAAGAAGGGGGGGGCTATGGCTACACCTTC. Translation: CASSQEGGGYGYTF.

V is TRBV7-3 and J is TRBJ2-1, with D possibly being TRBD2 (5 bases). There are 14 residues in the CDR3. Trimming stripped 5 bases from V and 0 bases from J, with 8 bases between. The germline CDR1 and CDR2 sequences are SGHTA and FQGTGA. The CDR3 region has the DNA TGTGCCAGCAGCCCCGGAGGCTCCTACAATGAGCAGTTCTTC. It specifies CASSPGGSYNEQFF.

The chain carries TRBV12-3 or TRBV12-4 and TRBJ1-1; tentatively, D is TRBD1 (6 bases). The ends were cut back, 7 bases at V and 11 bases at J, with 14 bases in the middle. This CDR3 is 11 amino acids long. CDR3 protein: CASIGVGAAFF. The CDR3 nucleotides are TGTGCCAGCATCGGTGTGGGGGCGGCTTTCTTT.

The genes are TRBV10-3 and TRBJ2-3; TRBD2 matches 8 bases. Germline CDR1 reads ENHRY; CDR2 reads SYGVKD. With 5 bases clipped from V and 5 bases from J, the junction kept 3 bases outside the gene matches. The CDR3 runs to 13 residues. CDR3 bases: TGTGCCATCAGTCGCCTAGCGGGAGATACGCAGTATTTT. It encodes CAISRLAGDTQYF.

This chain connects TRBV12-5 to TRBJ1-2, with 9 bases that match TRBD1. V dropped 7 bases and J dropped 1; count of bases not matched to a gene: 4. Germline V lookup: CDR1 LGHNT, CDR2 FRNRAP. The CDR3 has 14 amino acids. The CDR3 loop reads CASAPTGGNYGYTF. In nucleotides, the CDR3 is TGTGCTAGTGCCCCGACAGGGGGTAACTATGGCTACACCTTC.

The chain joins TRBV5-6 to TRBJ2-2; a weak D match, TRBD1 (6 bases). CDR3 length: 16 residues. Germline loops: CDR1 SGHDT, CDR2 YYEEEE. Trimming stripped 7 bases from V and 4 bases from J, with 20 bases between. CDR3 sequence: CASGLVGQGSTGELFF. The CDR3 nucleotides are TGTGCCAGCGGCCTTGTGGGCCAGGGGTCCACCGGGGAGCTGTTTTTT.

The chain joins TRBV11-2 to TRBJ2-3, with D possibly being TRBD2 (6 bases). This CDR3 comprises 16 residues. The germline V gene has CDR1 SGHAT and CDR2 FQNNGV. The ends were cut back, 5 bases at V and 4 bases at J, with 19 bases in the middle. CDR3 amino acids: CASSPGWGVEADTQYF. For the CDR3, the DNA is TGTGCCAGCAGCCCGGGGTGGGGGGTTGAGGCAGATACGCAGTATTTT.

The genes are TRBV7-3 and TRBJ2-3, with 7 positions matching TRBD2. This CDR3 comprises 11 residues. The junction had 1 base not matched to a gene; V was cut back by 5 bases and J by 8 bases. Per germline, CDR1 SGHTA and CDR2 FQGTGA. CDR3 sequence reads: CASSPGGTQYF. The DNA for the CDR3 is TGTGCCAGCAGCCCGGGGGGTACGCAGTATTTT.

The rearrangement uses TRBV9 and TRBJ2-5; TRBD2 aligns across 13 bases. V gave up 3 bases and J gave up 5 bases; unmatched junction bases: 4. The CDR3 extends over 15 amino acids. Germline lookup yields CDR1 SGDLS and CDR2 YYNGEE. The CDR3 here is CASSATSGRGETQYF. The CDR3 region has the DNA TGTGCCAGCAGCGCTACTAGCGGGAGGGGCGAGACCCAGTACTTC.

This clone was recorded only once. V gene TRBV19 combines with J gene TRBJ2-7, with 8 nucleotides matching TRBD2. Trimming removed 8 bases from V and 0 bases from J; junction bases left unmatched: 9. The CDR3 is 15 residues long. CDR1 and CDR2 (germline): LNHDA, SQIVND (reference sequence). CDR3 sequence: CASGGSGGSSYEQYF. CDR3 nucleotides: TGTGCCAGTGGCGGAAGCGGGGGTAGCTCCTACGAGCAGTACTTC.

This chain uses TRBV7-9 with TRBJ2-7, with TRBD2 identical over 7 bases. Germline V gene sequence: CDR1 SEHNR, CDR2 FQNEAQ (reference sequence). CDR3 length: 16 residues. Losses at the gene ends were 4 bases for V and 7 bases for J; bases not matched to a gene: 16. CDR3 sequence: CASSWSSGRTAGEQYF. The DNA of the CDR3 is TGTGCCAGCAGCTGGTCTAGCGGTCGTACGGCGGGTGAGCAGTACTTC.

This clone has a handful of counts. This sequence joins TRBV19 and TRBJ1-3, with 8 nucleotides matching TRBD1. Germline CDR1 is LNHDA and CDR2 is SQIVND (reference sequence). V lost 7 bases, J lost 2 bases, and 10 bases stayed unmatched. The CDR3 sequence is 16 residues long. The CDR3 DNA sequence: TGTGCCAGTACCCCCGGACAGGGACAAGCTGGAAACACCATATATTTT. Translation gives CASTPGQGQAGNTIYF.

The chain combines TRBV11-3 with TRBJ2-5; D unresolved. The CDR3 has 13 residues. Germline loops: CDR1 SGHNT, CDR2 YENEEA. V was shortened by 5 bases and J by 4 bases, with 11 bases between the two germline ends. DNA of the CDR3: TGTGCCAGCAGCATATTAGTCGGAGAGACCCAGTACTTC. Amino acids: CASSILVGETQYF. Filled out from reference TRBV11-3 and TRBJ2-5, the complete variable domain reads EAGVVQSPRYKIIEKKQPVAFWCNPISGHNTLYWYLQNLGQGPELLIRYENEEAVDDSQLPKDRFSAERLKGVDSTLKIQPAELGDSAVYLCASSILVGETQYFGPGTRLLVL.

The chain carries TRBV5-1 and TRBJ1-4; the D is unclear. There are 15 residues in the CDR3. Germline loops: CDR1 SGHRS, CDR2 YFSETQ. The ends were cut back, 3 bases at V and 7 bases at J, with 16 bases in the middle. This CDR3 reads CASSSLNGFGEKLFF. CDR3 bases: TGCGCCAGCAGCTCCCTTAACGGGTTTGGTGAAAAACTGTTTTTT.

This clone was picked up one time. The chain recombines TRBV2 with TRBJ2-1; the match to TRBD2 covers 11 bases. Trimming at V came to 11 bases and at J to 3 bases, leaving 3 bases not matched to a gene. CDR3 length equals 13 residues. Looked up from germline, CDR1 is SNHLY and CDR2 is FYNNEI. The DNA for the CDR3 is TGTGCCTCCCTAGCGGGGGGCTACAATGAGCAGTTCTTC. Its protein product is CASLAGGYNEQFF. Using reference TRBV2 and TRBJ2-1 for the parts outside the CDR3, the full variable domain is EPEVTQTPSHQVTQMGQEVILRCVPISNHLYFYWYRQILGQKVEFLVSFYNNEISEKSEIFDDQFSVERPDGSNFTLKIRSTKLEDSAMYFCASLAGGYNEQFFGPGTRLTVL.

This rearrangement joins TRBV11-2 to TRBJ1-5, with 8 bases lining up with TRBD1. V dropped 5 bases and J dropped 0; count of bases not matched to a gene: 3. The CDR3 consists of 15 residues. Germline V gene data show CDR1 as SGHAT and CDR2 as FQNNGV. CDR3 loop: CASSGQGGSNQPQHF. The DNA of the CDR3 is TGTGCCAGCAGCGGACAGGGAGGTAGCAATCAGCCCCAGCATTTT.

V and J are TRBV5-1 and TRBJ2-6; perhaps TRBD1 as D (5 bases). Germline V gives CDR1 SGHRS, CDR2 YFSETQ. The germline V and J ends were trimmed by 4 bases and 0 bases, with 8 bases remaining between them. CDR3 length: 15 residues. CDR3 sequence reads: CASSPDTSGANVLTF. The CDR3 bases are TGCGCCAGCAGCCCGGACACCTCTGGGGCCAACGTCCTGACTTTC.

The chain combines TRBV24-1 with TRBJ2-3, with a possible D match to TRBD1 (6 bases). This CDR3 contains 15 residues. V was pared by 9 bases and J by 7 bases, with 22 bases between. CDR1 and CDR2 (germline): KGHDR, SFDVKD. The CDR3 is CATGGFRGRSHTQYF. CDR3 bases: TGTGCCACCGGAGGATTCAGGGGTCGTTCGCATACGCAGTATTTT.

The chain couples TRBV19 to TRBJ1-1; 8 bases fit TRBD1. With 7 bases clipped from V and 6 bases from J, the junction kept 10 bases outside the gene matches. CDR1 and CDR2 from the germline V gene are LNHDA and SQIVND (reference sequence). CDR3 length: 14 amino acids. CDR3 amino acids: CASNTRGRGSEAFF. CDR3 DNA: TGTGCCAGTAATACCAGGGGGCGAGGATCTGAAGCTTTCTTT.

V is TRBV7-2 and J is TRBJ1-1; 8 nucleotides line up with TRBD1. Trimming took 9 bases from V and 3 from J; bases not matched to a gene: 3. CDR1 and CDR2 (germline): SGHTA, FQGNSA. This CDR3 spans 12 amino acids. The CDR3 nucleotides read TGTGCCAGTGGACAGGGTCACACTGAAGCTTTCTTT. Residues: CASGQGHTEAFF.

CDR3 sequence reads: CASSGSGASTDTQYF. The CDR3 coding sequence is TGTGCCAGTAGTGGTAGTGGAGCTAGCACAGATACGCAGTATTTT. The chain uses TRBV19 and TRBJ2-3; unclear D gene. Between the trimmed V and J ends, which lost 5 bases and 0 bases, there was a span of 12 bases. This CDR3 has 15 amino acids. Germline V CDR1 and CDR2: LNHDA, SQIVND (reference sequence).

This clone was seen just once. The gene calls are TRBV7-3 and TRBJ2-3; 11 bases map to TRBD2. Looked up from germline, CDR1 is SGHTA and CDR2 is FQGTGA. J lost 6 bases, V lost 2 bases, and 13 bases had no gene match. The CDR3 runs to 18 residues. The CDR3 DNA follows: TGTGCCAGCAGCTTATACCCCGGGCCTAGCGGGGGGAGGGATACGCAGTATTTT. Amino acid sequence: CASSLYPGPSGGRDTQYF. The full variable domain, with the rest looked up from reference TRBV7-3 and TRBJ2-3, is GAGVSQTPSNKVTEKGKYVELRCDPISGHTALYWYRQSLGQGPEFLIYFQGTGAADDSGLPNDRFFAVRPEGSVSTLKIQRTERGDSAVYLCASSLYPGPSGGRDTQYFGPGTRLTVL.